This TCR beta chain was recorded in a study of shared clonotypes between healthy human individuals. Study-wide background: Serving as donors were two women and three men, whose ages spanned 18 to 49. CD4 naive and CD4 memory each took three plates per donor, while CD8 naive took two and CD8 memory one.

Assay used: immunoSEQ multiplex PCR; TCRdb lists only in-frame clones, some missing. The sample lists about 680,000 clones; about 78% were seen once. In regard to this clone: Its matching antigen is unknown.

Overall study findings and caveats: Non-shared clonotypes had lower generation probabilities than those shared by all four donors.

This receptor was identified in a woman aged 30 to 39 in good health. The material sequenced was memory CD4+ T cells sorted from blood. Stated subset: CD45RA-negative fraction.

The CDR3 coding sequence is TGCGCCAGCAGCGAGGGGGTTCCCGGGGAGCTGTTTTTT. Its protein is CASSEGVPGELFF. The chain uses TRBV5-1 and TRBJ2-2; TRBD1 might be the D (6 bases). The ends were cut back, 4 bases at V and 6 bases at J, with 10 bases in the middle. The CDR3 consists of 13 residues. Germline V gene data show CDR1 as SGHRS and CDR2 as YFSETQ.